These 9 T cell receptor beta chains were all obtained from the same sample, sequenced in a study of blood T cell repertoires in COVID-19. The method was immunoSEQ multiplex PCR; TCRdb's version includes in-frame clones alone and lacks a portion of them. The sample consists of 250,000 to 300,000 clones, about nine tenths of them appearing once. The sequenced sample was peripheral blood. The receptors were sampled from a woman between 50 and 59 years old who had recovered from COVID-19.

This chain links TRBV5-4 with TRBJ2-3; TRBD2 aligns across 11 bases. This CDR3 is built from 16 residues. Germline V gives CDR1 SGHNT, CDR2 YYREEE (reference sequence). The V and J ends lost 2 bases and 3 bases, in that order; junction bases with no gene match: 5. CDR3 in amino acids: CASSLPLAGATDTQYF. CDR3 in DNA: TGTGCCAGCAGCTTACCACTAGCGGGAGCAACAGATACGCAGTATTTT. Filled out from reference TRBV5-4 and TRBJ2-3, the complete variable domain reads ETGVTQSPTHLIKTRGQQVTLRCSSQSGHNTVSWYQQALGQGPQFIFQYYREEENGRGNFPPRFSGLQFPNYSSELNVNALELDDSALYLCASSLPLAGATDTQYFGPGTRLTVL.

As for this clone: An end of the junction does not agree with germline; a read error may underlie this. The chain employs TRBV7-7 and TRBJ2-5, with 10 bases identical to TRBD2. There are 13 residues in the CDR3. Germline assignment: CDR1 SSHAT and CDR2 FNYEAQ (reference sequence). CDR3 loop: CASSGGDRETQYF. The CDR3 DNA reads TGTGCTAGCAGCGGGGGGGATAGAGAGACCCAGTACTTC.

The gene calls are TRBV6-2 or TRBV6-3 and TRBJ2-7; the match to TRBD1 covers 7 bases. Per germline, CDR1 MNHEY and CDR2 SVGEGT. V lost 4 bases to trimming and J lost 2 bases; unmatched junction nucleotides: 5. The CDR3 has 14 amino acids. The CDR3 is CASSLQGYPYEQYF. In DNA, the CDR3 is TGTGCCAGCAGTTTACAGGGGTACCCCTACGAGCAGTACTTC.

V gene TRBV11-3 combines with J gene TRBJ2-1; 13 bases are a match to TRBD2. CDR1 is SGHNT and CDR2 is YENEEA in the germline V gene. The CDR3 consists of 18 residues. Trimming cost V 0 bases and J 9 bases; bases outside gene matches: 11. CDR3: CASSLDRGLAGEVGEQFF. CDR3 coding DNA: TGTGCCAGCAGCTTAGATCGAGGACTAGCGGGAGAGGTGGGTGAGCAGTTCTTC.

This clone occurred once. The V call is TRBV6-6, the J call TRBJ1-3, with 8 bases lining up with TRBD1. V lost 6 bases, J lost 6 bases, and 10 bases stayed unmatched. The CDR3 totals 15 residues. Germline V gives CDR1 MNHNY, CDR2 SVGAGI (reference sequence). CDR3 nucleotide sequence: TGTGCCAGCAGCCTCCCCCAGGGGGCTATAAACACCATATATTTT. Its translation is CASSLPQGAINTIYF.

The rearrangement links TRBV9 to TRBJ2-5, with 10 positions matching TRBD2. This CDR3 comprises 19 residues. The V and J ends lost 0 bases and 3 bases, in that order; junction bases with no gene match: 14. CDR1 and CDR2 (germline): SGDLS, YYNGEE. For the CDR3, the DNA is TGTGCCAGCAGCGTAGATTATGAGACCGAAGCGGGGGGGGAAGAGACCCAGTACTTC. Translation: CASSVDYETEAGGEETQYF.

The chain uses TRBV28 and TRBJ2-7; 8 positions agree with TRBD2. The CDR3 loop spans 12 amino acids. Germline V gene sequence: CDR1 MDHEN, CDR2 SYDVKM. After removal of 7 bases from V and 3 bases from J, the junction contained 2 bases not matched to a gene. The CDR3 DNA sequence: TGTGCCAGCACTCGGGGGGGCTACGAGCAGTACTTC. Translation gives CASTRGGYEQYF.

J is TRBJ2-2 and V is TRBV5-6; a weak D match, TRBD1 (6 bases). The germline CDR1 and CDR2 sequences are SGHDT and YYEEEE. The CDR3 is 16 amino acids. V was trimmed by 1 base and J by 2 bases, leaving 12 bases between them. The CDR3 sequence is CASSLPGAPNTGELFF. CDR3 coding DNA: TGTGCCAGCAGCTTGCCAGGGGCACCTAACACCGGGGAGCTGTTTTTT.

This chain connects TRBV6-4 to TRBJ2-3; possible D gene TRBD1, 5 bases. This CDR3 is built from 15 residues. V lost 3 bases to trimming and J lost 0 bases, with 10 bases between them. Germline V CDR1 and CDR2: MRHNA, SNTAGT. This CDR3 is CASSETAGSTDTQYF. Here the CDR3 DNA reads TGTGCCAGCAGTGAGACGGCAGGGAGCACAGATACGCAGTATTTT.